This entry lists 7 T cell receptor beta chains sequenced from one sample in a study of T cells in Graves' hyperthyroidism and ophthalmopathy. The TCR beta CDR3 regions underwent amplification using RNA transcripts as the source. Primed by the HTBI set, a first-round RT-PCR was run on the TCR CDR3. TCRdb itself ran the multiplex PCR reads through MiXCR, one entry per CDR3 protein. The profile shows under 300,000 distinct CDR3 sequences, approximately 20% of them singletons. The material sequenced was blood. The receptors were sampled from a man aged 25-45 years with Graves' ophthalmopathy.

This clonotype was seen repeatedly, ten times or more. The chain is built from TRBV20-1 and TRBJ1-5; D gene uncertain. Germline V gene lookup returns CDR1 DFQATT and CDR2 SNEGSKA (reference sequence). With 1 base removed from V and 3 bases from J, the gap between germline ends came to 7 bases. CDR3 length: 13 residues. CDR3 nucleotides: TGCAGTGCTAGAGGGGGTAACAATCAGCCCCAGCATTTT. As protein: CSARGGNNQPQHF.

This clonotype was counted at least ten times. The CDR3 is CASSESRGRNTEAFF. CDR3 nucleotides: TGTGCCAGCAGTGAGTCAAGAGGCCGTAACACTGAAGCTTTCTTT. The V and J genes are TRBV2 and TRBJ1-1; no reliable D call. Trimming stripped 3 bases from V and 2 bases from J, with 13 bases between. The CDR3 contains 15 residues. Per the germline V gene, CDR1 is SNHLY and CDR2 is FYNNEI.

The rearrangement links TRBV6-1 to TRBJ2-1, with 10 bases identical to TRBD1. Germline V gene data show CDR1 as MNHNS and CDR2 as SASEGT. J was trimmed by 7 bases and V by 3 bases; bases with no gene match: 9. This CDR3 region has 16 residues. The chain's CDR3 is CASSESGRTGGNEQFF. CDR3 sequence (DNA): TGTGCCAGCAGTGAGTCGGGAAGGACAGGGGGGAATGAGCAGTTCTTC.

The sample holds many counts of this clonotype. This chain links TRBV2 with TRBJ1-5, with D perhaps TRBD1 (5 bases). Germline V gene lookup returns CDR1 SNHLY and CDR2 FYNNEI. The CDR3 length is 14 residues. V dropped 8 bases and J dropped 4 bases, with 15 bases sitting between them. The CDR3 is CASGGTTRNQPQHF. In DNA form, the CDR3 reads TGTGCCAGCGGCGGGACGACCAGAAATCAGCCCCAGCATTTT.

The chain carries TRBV7-3 and TRBJ2-3; 7 bases are shared with TRBD2. The CDR3 length is 13 residues. The junction had 5 bases not matched to a gene; V was cut back by 5 bases and J by 6 bases. CDR1 is SGHTA, CDR2 FQGTGA, per germline. CDR3 sequence: CASSISSGDTQYF. The CDR3, as DNA: TGTGCCAGCAGCATCTCTAGCGGTGATACGCAGTATTTT.

Only a few counts were recorded for this clonotype. The chain carries TRBV10-2 and TRBJ2-7, with 14 bases identical to TRBD2. Germline V lookup: CDR1 WSHSY, CDR2 SAAADI. This CDR3 is built from 17 residues. Germline trimming cut 5 bases from V and 0 bases from J; bases unmatched to any gene: 6. The CDR3: CASSSGTSGRSSYEQYF. The CDR3, as DNA: TGCGCCAGCAGTAGCGGGACTAGCGGGAGAAGCTCCTACGAGCAGTACTTC.

The chain is built from TRBV4-1 and TRBJ1-4, with D unresolved. Germline V gene data show CDR1 as MGHRA and CDR2 as YSYEKL. This CDR3 is 18 amino acids long. Trimming cost V 0 bases and J 0 bases, with 14 bases left between them. The CDR3 DNA reads as TGCGCCAGCAGCCAAGATCGGACCCCCTCTGCAACTAATGAAAAACTGTTTTTT. It specifies CASSQDRTPSATNEKLFF.